This T cell receptor beta chain comes out of a study of chemoradiotherapy in HPV16-positive cancers. As for the study in general: Candidate HPV-specific clones and shared TCR motifs came from a couple of HPV16-positive patients.

This CDR3 has 12 residues. Trimming stripped 6 bases from V and 7 bases from J, with 12 bases between. Germline assignment: CDR1 MNHNS and CDR2 SASEGT. Repertoires were sampled repeatedly during chemoradiotherapy. The repertoire was sequenced with immunoSEQ multiplex PCR; TCRdb's copy has only in-frame clones and lacks some. The sample contains thousands of clones, over 70% of which appear only once. The V call is TRBV6-1, the J call TRBJ2-5; possibly TRBD2 for D (6 bases). This clonotype originated in a human donor with HPV-associated anogenital cancer. This material consisted of tumor tissue, taken from a patient who underwent chemoradiotherapy. The DNA of the CDR3 is TGTGCCAGCAGCGGGGACGGGGGGACCCAGTACTTC. Translating gives CASSGDGGTQYF.